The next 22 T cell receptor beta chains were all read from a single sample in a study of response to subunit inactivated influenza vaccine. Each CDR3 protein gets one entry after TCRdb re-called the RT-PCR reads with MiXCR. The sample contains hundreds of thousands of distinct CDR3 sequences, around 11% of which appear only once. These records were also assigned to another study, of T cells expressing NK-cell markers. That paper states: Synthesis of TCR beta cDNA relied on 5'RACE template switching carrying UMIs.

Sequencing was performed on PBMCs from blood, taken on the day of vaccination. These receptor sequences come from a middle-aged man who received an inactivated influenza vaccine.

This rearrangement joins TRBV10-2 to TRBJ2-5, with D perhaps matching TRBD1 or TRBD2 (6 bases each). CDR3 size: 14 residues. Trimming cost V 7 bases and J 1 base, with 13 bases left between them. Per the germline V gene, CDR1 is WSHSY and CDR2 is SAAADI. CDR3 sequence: CASTKGGLQETQYF. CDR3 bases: TGCGCCAGCACCAAAGGGGGACTCCAAGAGACCCAGTACTTC.

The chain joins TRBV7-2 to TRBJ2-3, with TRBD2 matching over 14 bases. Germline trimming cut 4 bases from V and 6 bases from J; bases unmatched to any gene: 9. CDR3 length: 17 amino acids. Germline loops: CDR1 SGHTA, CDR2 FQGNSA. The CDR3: CASSSQTSGGALDTQYF. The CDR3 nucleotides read TGTGCCAGCAGCTCACAGACTAGCGGGGGGGCCCTGGATACGCAGTATTTT.

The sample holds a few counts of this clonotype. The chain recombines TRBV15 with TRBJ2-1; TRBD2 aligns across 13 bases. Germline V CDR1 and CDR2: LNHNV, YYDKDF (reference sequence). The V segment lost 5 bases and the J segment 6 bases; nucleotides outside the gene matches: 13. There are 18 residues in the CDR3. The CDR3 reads CATSGLPGLAGSLNEQFF. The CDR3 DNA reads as TGTGCCACCAGCGGCCTTCCGGGACTAGCGGGAAGCCTCAATGAGCAGTTCTTC.

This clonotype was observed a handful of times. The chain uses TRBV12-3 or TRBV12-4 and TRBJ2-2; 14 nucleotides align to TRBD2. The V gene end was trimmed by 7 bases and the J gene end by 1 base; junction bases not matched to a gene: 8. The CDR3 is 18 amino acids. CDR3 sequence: CASTLGLAGGLNTGELFF. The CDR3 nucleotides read TGTGCCAGCACCTTAGGACTAGCGGGGGGACTGAACACCGGGGAGCTGTTTTTT.

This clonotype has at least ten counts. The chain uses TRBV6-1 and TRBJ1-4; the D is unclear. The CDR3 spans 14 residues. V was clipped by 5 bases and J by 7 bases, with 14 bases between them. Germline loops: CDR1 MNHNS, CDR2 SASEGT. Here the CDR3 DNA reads TGTGCCAGCAGTCCAAGGGTGTCGGGTGAAAAACTGTTTTTT. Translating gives CASSPRVSGEKLFF.

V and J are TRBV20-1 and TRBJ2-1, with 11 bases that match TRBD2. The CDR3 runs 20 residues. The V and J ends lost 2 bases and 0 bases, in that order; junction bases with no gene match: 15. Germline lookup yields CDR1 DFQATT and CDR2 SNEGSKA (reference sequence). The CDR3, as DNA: TGCAGTGCTAGAATTTTTGGAACTAGCGGGGGTAGATTCTCCTACAATGAGCAGTTCTTC. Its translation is CSARIFGTSGGRFSYNEQFF.

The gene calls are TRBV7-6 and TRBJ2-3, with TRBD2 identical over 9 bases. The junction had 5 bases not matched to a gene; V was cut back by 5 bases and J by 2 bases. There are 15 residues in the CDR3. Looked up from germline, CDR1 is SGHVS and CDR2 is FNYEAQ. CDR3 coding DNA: TGTGCCAGCAGCCCCCTAGCGGGACACACAGATACGCAGTATTTT. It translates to CASSPLAGHTDTQYF. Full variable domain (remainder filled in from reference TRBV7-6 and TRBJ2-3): GAGVSQSPRYKVTKRGQDVALRCDPISGHVSLYWYRQALGQGPEFLTYFNYEAQQDKSGLPNDRFSAERPEGSISTLTIQRTEQRDSAMYRCASSPLAGHTDTQYFGPGTRLTVL.

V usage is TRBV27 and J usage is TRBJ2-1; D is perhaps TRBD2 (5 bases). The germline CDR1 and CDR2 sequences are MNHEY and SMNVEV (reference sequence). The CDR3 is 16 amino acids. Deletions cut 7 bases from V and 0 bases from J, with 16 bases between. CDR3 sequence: CASTPAGTISYNEQFF. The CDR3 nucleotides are TGTGCCAGCACCCCTGCGGGCACGATCTCCTACAATGAGCAGTTCTTC.

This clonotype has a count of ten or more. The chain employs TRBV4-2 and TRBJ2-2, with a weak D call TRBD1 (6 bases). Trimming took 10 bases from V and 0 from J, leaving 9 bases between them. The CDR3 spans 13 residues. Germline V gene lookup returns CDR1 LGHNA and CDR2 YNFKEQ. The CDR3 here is CATRTANTGELFF. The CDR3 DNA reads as TGTGCCACTAGGACAGCGAACACCGGGGAGCTGTTTTTT.

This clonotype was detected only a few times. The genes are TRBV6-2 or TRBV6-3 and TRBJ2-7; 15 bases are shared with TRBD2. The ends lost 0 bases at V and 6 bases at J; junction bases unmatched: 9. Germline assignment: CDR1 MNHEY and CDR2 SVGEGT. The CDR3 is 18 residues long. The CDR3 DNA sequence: TGTGCCAGCAGTTACTCGAGCCGGACTAGCGGGAGGGCACGCGAGCAGTACTTC. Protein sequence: CASSYSSRTSGRAREQYF.

CDR3 in amino acids: CASSQDFSNTGELFF. The CDR3 coding sequence is TGTGCCAGCAGCCAAGATTTCTCGAACACCGGGGAGCTGTTTTTT. This rearrangement joins TRBV3-1 to TRBJ2-2; D is ambiguous. There are 15 residues in the CDR3. V was shortened by 0 bases and J by 0 bases, with 5 bases between the two germline ends. Germline assignment: CDR1 LGHDT and CDR2 YNNKEL (reference sequence).

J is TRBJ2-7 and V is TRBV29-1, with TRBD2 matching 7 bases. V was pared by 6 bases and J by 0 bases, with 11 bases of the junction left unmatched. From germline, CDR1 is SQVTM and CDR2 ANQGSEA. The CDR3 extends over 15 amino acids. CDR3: CSVLGLPQSSYEQYF. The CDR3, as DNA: TGCAGCGTCTTGGGACTACCTCAGAGCTCCTACGAGCAGTACTTC.

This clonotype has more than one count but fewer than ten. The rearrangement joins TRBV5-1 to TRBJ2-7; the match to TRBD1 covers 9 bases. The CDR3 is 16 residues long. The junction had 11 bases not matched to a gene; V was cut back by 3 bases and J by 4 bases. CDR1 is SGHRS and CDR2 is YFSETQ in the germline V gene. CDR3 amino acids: CASSSHTTGGGYEQYF. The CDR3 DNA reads TGCGCCAGCAGCTCCCATACTACAGGGGGCGGTTACGAGCAGTACTTC.

In DNA, the CDR3 is TGTGCCAGCAGTTTGTCCGAGGCTAGCGGGGGAGAGACCCAGTACTTC. This codes for CASSLSEASGGETQYF. V gene TRBV12-3 or TRBV12-4 combines with J gene TRBJ2-5; 10 nucleotides line up with TRBD2. V lost 3 bases, J lost 4 bases, and 8 bases stayed unmatched. CDR3 length equals 16 residues.

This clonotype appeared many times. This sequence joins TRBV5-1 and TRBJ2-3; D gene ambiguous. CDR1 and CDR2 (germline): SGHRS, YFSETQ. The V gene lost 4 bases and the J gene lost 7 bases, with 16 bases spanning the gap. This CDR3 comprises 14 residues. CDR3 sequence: CASSPGSGWNTQYF. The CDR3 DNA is TGCGCCAGCAGCCCCGGTAGTGGGTGGAATACGCAGTATTTT.

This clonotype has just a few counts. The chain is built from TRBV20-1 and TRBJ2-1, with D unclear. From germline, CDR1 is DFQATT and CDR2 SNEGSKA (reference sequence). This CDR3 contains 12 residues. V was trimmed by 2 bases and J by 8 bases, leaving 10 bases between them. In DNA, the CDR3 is TGCAGTGCTAGATTGTTGGGCTATGAGCAGTTCTTC. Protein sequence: CSARLLGYEQFF.

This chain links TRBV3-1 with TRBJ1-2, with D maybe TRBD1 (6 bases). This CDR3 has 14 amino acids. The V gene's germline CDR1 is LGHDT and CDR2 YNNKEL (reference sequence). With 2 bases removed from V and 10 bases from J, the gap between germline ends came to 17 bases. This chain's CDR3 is CASSQNWGRSAYTF. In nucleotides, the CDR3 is TGTGCCAGCAGCCAAAATTGGGGGCGTAGCGCCTACACCTTC.

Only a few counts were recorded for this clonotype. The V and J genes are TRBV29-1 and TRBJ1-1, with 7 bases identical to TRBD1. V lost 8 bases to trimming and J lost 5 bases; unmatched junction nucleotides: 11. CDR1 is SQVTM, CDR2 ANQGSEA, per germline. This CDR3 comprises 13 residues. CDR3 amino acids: CSIVYRGRTEAFF. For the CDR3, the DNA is TGCAGCATAGTCTACAGGGGACGGACTGAAGCTTTCTTT.

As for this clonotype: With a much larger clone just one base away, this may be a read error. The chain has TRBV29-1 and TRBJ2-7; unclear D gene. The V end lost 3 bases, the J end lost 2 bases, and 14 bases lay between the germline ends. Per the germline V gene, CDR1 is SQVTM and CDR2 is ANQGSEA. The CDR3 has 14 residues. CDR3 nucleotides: TGCAGCGTTGACCCGACAAGGAGCCCCTACGAGCAGTACTTC. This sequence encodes CSVDPTRSPYEQYF.

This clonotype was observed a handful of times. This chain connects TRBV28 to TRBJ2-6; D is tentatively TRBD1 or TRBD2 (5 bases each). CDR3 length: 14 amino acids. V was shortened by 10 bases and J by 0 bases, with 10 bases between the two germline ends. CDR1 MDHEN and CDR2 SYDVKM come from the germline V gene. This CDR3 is CAIPGPSGANVLTF. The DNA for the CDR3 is TGTGCCATCCCGGGACCCTCTGGGGCCAACGTCCTGACTTTC.

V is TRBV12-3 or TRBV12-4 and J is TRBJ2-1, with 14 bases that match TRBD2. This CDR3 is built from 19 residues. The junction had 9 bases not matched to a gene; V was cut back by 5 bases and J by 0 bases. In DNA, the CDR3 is TGTGCCAGCAGTCCCAGACTAGCGGGAGGGCCATTCTCCTACAATGAGCAGTTCTTC. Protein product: CASSPRLAGGPFSYNEQFF.

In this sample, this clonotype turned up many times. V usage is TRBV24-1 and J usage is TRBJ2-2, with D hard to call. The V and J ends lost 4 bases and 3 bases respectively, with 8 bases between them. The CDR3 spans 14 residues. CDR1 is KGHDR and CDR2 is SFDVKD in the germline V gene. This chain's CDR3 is CATSEGRDTGELFF. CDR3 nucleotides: TGTGCCACCAGTGAGGGCCGGGACACCGGGGAGCTGTTTTTT.